These 15 T cell receptor beta chains were sequenced from one sample in a study of cytomegalovirus exposure and HLA in healthy donors. The PCR had 60 Vbeta and 13 Jbeta primers. Assay used: immunoSEQ multiplex PCR; TCRdb lists only in-frame clones, some missing. The sample includes about 190,000 clones, around 82% of them seen just once. The sequencing input was PBMCs. These receptors were obtained from a woman in her twenties or thirties in good health and CMV-seropositive.

The chain is built from TRBV6-5 and TRBJ1-1; D perhaps matches TRBD1 (5 bases). CDR3 length: 13 residues. Trimming left V 5 bases short and J 5 bases short, with 12 bases between. Germline V CDR1 and CDR2: MNHEY, SVGAGI. Here the CDR3 DNA reads TGTGCCAGCAGTGAATCAGGGTGGACTGAAGCTTTCTTT. Its translation: CASSESGWTEAFF.

V usage is TRBV7-9 and J usage is TRBJ1-1, with 10 nucleotides matching TRBD1. Germline V gene data show CDR1 as SEHNR and CDR2 as FQNEAQ (reference sequence). The V segment lost 5 bases and the J segment 2 bases; nucleotides outside the gene matches: 5. The CDR3 totals 15 residues. The CDR3 protein is CASSPRDRGNTEAFF. The CDR3 DNA sequence: TGTGCCAGCAGCCCTAGGGACAGGGGCAACACTGAAGCTTTCTTT.

The chain joins TRBV10-3 to TRBJ2-6; D not resolved. Trimming left V 2 bases short and J 2 bases short, with 10 bases between. CDR3 length: 16 residues. Germline V gene lookup returns CDR1 ENHRY and CDR2 SYGVKD. In nucleotides, the CDR3 is TGTGCCATCAGTGAGGCAGCTGAGGCTGGGGCCAACGTCCTGACTTTC. This sequence encodes CAISEAAEAGANVLTF.

There are a few counts of this clone. The rearrangement links TRBV4-3 to TRBJ1-2; 7 nucleotides align to TRBD1. The junction had 14 bases not matched to a gene; V was cut back by 6 bases and J by 4 bases. This CDR3 has 16 amino acids. Germline CDR1 and CDR2: LGHNA and YSLEER. The CDR3 sequence: CASRRNTGEEIYGYTF. CDR3 nucleotides: TGCGCCAGCAGGCGTAACACAGGGGAGGAGATCTATGGCTACACCTTC.

The chain has TRBV4-1 and TRBJ2-5, with 7 bases fitting TRBD1. The CDR3 has 15 residues. Trimming at V came to 3 bases and at J to 3 bases, leaving 7 bases not matched to a gene. Germline V gene sequence: CDR1 MGHRA, CDR2 YSYEKL. CDR3 sequence (DNA): TGCGCCAGCAGCCAGGGACAGATGGTTAAAGAGACCCAGTACTTC. It codes for CASSQGQMVKETQYF.

CDR3 loop: CASSLEFYRGIATEAFF. The DNA of the CDR3 is TGTGCCAGCAGCTTGGAATTTTACAGGGGGATAGCGACTGAAGCTTTCTTT. The chain couples TRBV5-6 to TRBJ1-1; 8 bases are shared with TRBD1. The trim removed 0 bases at V and 5 bases at J, leaving 12 bases unmatched. The CDR3 is 17 amino acids. The germline CDR1 and CDR2 sequences are SGHDT and YYEEEE.

The genes are TRBV19 and TRBJ1-2; TRBD1 aligns across 8 bases. The germline CDR1 and CDR2 sequences are LNHDA and SQIVND (reference sequence). The length of the CDR3 is 15 residues. V lost 4 bases to trimming and J lost 3 bases; unmatched junction nucleotides: 7. CDR3 bases: TGTGCCAGTAGTACCCGACAGGGGCGAGACTATGGCTACACCTTC. Amino acids: CASSTRQGRDYGYTF.

This chain joins TRBV5-4 and TRBJ1-3; the match to TRBD1 covers 7 bases. Germline V CDR1 and CDR2: SGHNT, YYREEE (reference sequence). CDR3 size: 16 residues. V gave up 4 bases and J gave up 0 bases; unmatched junction bases: 7. The CDR3, as DNA: TGTGCCAGCAGCCGGGACAGACTAGACTCTGGAAACACCATATATTTT. Protein sequence: CASSRDRLDSGNTIYF.

This clone appeared a few times. The chain recombines TRBV11-3 with TRBJ2-4; D uncertain. The CDR3 covers 13 residues. Trimming took off 7 bases at V and 4 bases at J, with 11 bases between the two ends. The germline gives CDR1 SGHNT, CDR2 YENEEA. Here the CDR3 DNA reads TGTGCCAGCACCATGACTGGTAAAAACATTCAGTACTTC. Amino acids: CASTMTGKNIQYF. Filled out from reference TRBV11-3 and TRBJ2-4, the complete variable domain reads EAGVVQSPRYKIIEKKQPVAFWCNPISGHNTLYWYLQNLGQGPELLIRYENEEAVDDSQLPKDRFSAERLKGVDSTLKIQPAELGDSAVYLCASTMTGKNIQYFGAGTRLSVL.

The chain employs TRBV28 and TRBJ1-5; D is perhaps TRBD1 (6 bases). Germline CDR1 MDHEN, CDR2 SYDVKM. V lost 7 bases, J lost 4 bases, and 11 bases lay in between. The CDR3 contains 13 residues. The CDR3 region has the DNA TGTGCCAGCAACACAGGGTTAAATCAGCCCCAGCATTTT. The encoded protein is CASNTGLNQPQHF.

This clone was seen more than once but under ten times. V gene TRBV19 combines with J gene TRBJ1-3; 7 bases are a match to TRBD1. Germline CDR1 LNHDA, CDR2 SQIVND (reference sequence). V shed 10 bases, J shed 4 bases, and the junction held 4 bases outside the gene matches. This CDR3 is built from 12 residues. Here the CDR3 reads CATRDRGNTIYF. The CDR3 DNA follows: TGTGCCACCCGGGACAGAGGAAACACCATATATTTT.

V gene TRBV4-3 combines with J gene TRBJ1-1; 9 bases align to TRBD1. With V trimmed by 6 bases and J by 3 bases, 5 bases remained unmatched. Germline CDR1 and CDR2: LGHNA and YSLEER. This CDR3 spans 14 amino acids. CDR3 loop: CASSQRTGDTEAFF. The CDR3 coding sequence is TGCGCCAGCAGTCAACGGACAGGGGACACTGAAGCTTTCTTT.

CDR3 coding DNA: TGTGCCAGCAACGGGGGGGGTAGGGATACGCAGTATTTT. Protein product: CASNGGGRDTQYF. This chain links TRBV5-4 with TRBJ2-3, with TRBD2 identical over 8 bases. This CDR3 has 13 residues. From germline, CDR1 is SGHNT and CDR2 YYREEE (reference sequence). The junction had 6 bases not matched to a gene; V was cut back by 6 bases and J by 6 bases.

This chain joins TRBV7-9 and TRBJ2-3, with D possibly matching TRBD2 (7 bases). The germline V and J ends were trimmed by 3 bases and 1 base, with 11 bases remaining between them. This CDR3 is built from 15 residues. From germline, CDR1 is SEHNR and CDR2 FQNEAQ (reference sequence). The chain's CDR3 is CASSFGGGGTDTQYF. The CDR3 nucleotides read TGTGCCAGCAGCTTCGGCGGGGGCGGCACAGATACGCAGTATTTT.

The chain combines TRBV4-3 with TRBJ2-3; TRBD1 is a possible D gene (5 bases). Trimming took 2 bases from V and 2 from J, leaving 14 bases between them. Germline CDR1 and CDR2: LGHNA and YSLEER. CDR3 length: 16 amino acids. The CDR3 protein is CASSQMGNRFTDTQYF. CDR3 nucleotide sequence: TGCGCCAGCAGCCAAATGGGGAACAGGTTCACAGATACGCAGTATTTT.